The 20 T cell receptor beta chains below come from one sample, sequenced in a study of T cells in Graves' hyperthyroidism and ophthalmopathy. Researchers took RNA transcripts and amplified the TCR beta CDR3 regions from them. The HTBI primer set drove a first-round RT-PCR of the TCR CDR3. TCRdb ran MiXCR on the multiplex PCR reads and lists one entry per CDR3 protein. The table records 500,000 to 600,000 distinct CDR3 sequences, about half of them present only once. The sample taken for sequencing was peripheral blood or thyroid tissue (not recorded which). The receptor set was obtained from an adult woman with Graves' disease, either hyperthyroidism or ophthalmopathy (not recorded which).

V and J are TRBV2 and TRBJ2-2; no firm D call. The CDR3 loop spans 12 amino acids. V was pared by 3 bases and J by 7 bases, with 6 bases between. The germline V gene encodes CDR1 SNHLY and CDR2 FYNNEI. The CDR3 loop is CASSDNFGELFF. In DNA, the CDR3 is TGTGCCAGCAGTGACAACTTCGGGGAGCTGTTTTTT.

This clonotype has more than one count but fewer than ten. CDR3 sequence: CASSQTALVGVNQPQHF. The CDR3 DNA follows: TGCGCCAGCAGCCAGACAGCTTTAGTTGGGGTAAATCAGCCCCAGCATTTT. This sequence joins TRBV4-1 and TRBJ1-5, with a tentative D call TRBD1 (5 bases). Germline CDR1 is MGHRA and CDR2 is YSYEKL. Trimming cost V 3 bases and J 4 bases, with 19 bases left between them. The CDR3 loop spans 17 amino acids.

A single count supports this clonotype. This chain links TRBV4-1 with TRBJ1-6; D might be TRBD1 (5 bases). Germline V gene data show CDR1 as MGHRA and CDR2 as YSYEKL. The germline V and J ends were trimmed by 1 base and 9 bases, with 13 bases remaining between them. The CDR3 consists of 15 residues. As DNA, the CDR3 is TGCGCCAGCAGCCAAGTCCCGGGACGGAGTTCACCCCTCCACTTT. It encodes CASSQVPGRSSPLHF.

This clonotype was seen only a few times. The chain carries TRBV20-1 and TRBJ1-6; D gene uncertain. This CDR3 region has 12 residues. V lost 2 bases, J lost 8 bases, and 7 bases lay in between. The V gene's germline CDR1 is DFQATT and CDR2 SNEGSKA (reference sequence). In DNA, the CDR3 is TGCAGTGCTAGATGGGGAGATTCACCCCTCCACTTT. Translated, it gives CSARWGDSPLHF.

The chain uses TRBV15 and TRBJ1-2; a weak D match, TRBD1 (5 bases). The CDR3 consists of 14 residues. CDR1 and CDR2 (germline): LNHNV, YYDKDF (reference sequence). Trimming cost V 3 bases and J 7 bases, with 15 bases left between them. CDR3 protein: CATSRGGKGSGYTF. CDR3 sequence (DNA): TGTGCCACCAGCAGGGGAGGGAAGGGGTCTGGCTACACCTTC. Looking up the rest from reference TRBV15 and TRBJ1-2 gives the full variable domain: DAMVIQNPRYQVTQFGKPVTLSCSQTLNHNVMYWYQQKSSQAPKLLFHYYDKDFNNEADTPDNFQSRRPNTSFCFLDIRSPGLGDTAMYLCATSRGGKGSGYTFGSGTRLTVV.

The chain is built from TRBV28 and TRBJ2-7, with TRBD2 matching 7 bases. This CDR3 spans 16 amino acids. Unmatched junction bases numbered 12, after V lost 2 bases and J lost 5 bases. CDR1 and CDR2 (germline): MDHEN, SYDVKM. The CDR3 coding sequence is TGTGCCAGCAGTTTAGGATCGGCGGGAGTCCTCGACGAGCAGTACTTC. Translation: CASSLGSAGVLDEQYF.

J is TRBJ2-7 and V is TRBV20-1; perhaps TRBD1 as D (6 bases). Germline CDR1 reads DFQATT; CDR2 reads SNEGSKA (reference sequence). The CDR3 has 13 residues. Trimming removed 3 bases at V and 7 bases at J, with 16 bases between. As DNA, the CDR3 is TGCAGTGCTAGTGCCTATCAGGGGTGGGAGCAGTACTTC. Protein product: CSASAYQGWEQYF.

About this clonotype: Lacking the conserved final phenylalanine or tryptophan, this CDR3 likely reflects a read error. This chain joins TRBV6-1 and TRBJ1-2; no reliable D call. The germline V gene has CDR1 MNHNS and CDR2 SASEGT. This CDR3 spans 12 amino acids. The CDR3 coding sequence is TGTGCCAGCACATATACGGGCTATGACTACACCTCC. It translates to CASTYTGYDYTS.

This clonotype was seen ten or more times. The CDR3 sequence is CASSSQGRSEKLFF. In DNA, the CDR3 is TGTGCCAGCAGTTCACAGGGTCGGAGTGAAAAACTGTTTTTT. This chain uses TRBV12-3 or TRBV12-4 with TRBJ1-4; weak D call: TRBD1 (6 bases). V was cut by 4 bases and J by 7 bases, with 13 bases left in between. The CDR3 totals 14 residues.

This clonotype was picked up one time. This is likely a read error, given that the CDR3 carries no conserved phenylalanine or tryptophan at its end. Because the CDR3's place on the DNA is in doubt, the DNA is left out and the CDR3 is given as listed by TCRdb. The V gene is TRBV20-1, the J gene TRBJ1-3; the table names TRBD1, a call not compared with the DNA. Germline CDR1 reads DFQATT; CDR2 reads SNEGSKA (reference sequence). Including both end residues, the CDR3 is 9 amino acids long. CDR3 amino acids: CSARVTAPV.

This clonotype occurred a few times. The V call is TRBV28, the J call TRBJ2-7, with TRBD2 matching 10 bases. This CDR3 contains 14 residues. The germline V gene has CDR1 MDHEN and CDR2 SYDVKM. Losses at the gene ends were 8 bases for V and 5 bases for J; bases not matched to a gene: 9. The CDR3 sequence is CASLLAGAGNEQYF. Written as DNA, the CDR3 is TGTGCCAGCCTGCTAGCGGGAGCAGGGAACGAGCAGTACTTC.

The V call is TRBV10-3, the J call TRBJ1-6; weak D call: TRBD1 (5 bases). Germline V lookup: CDR1 ENHRY, CDR2 SYGVKD. The CDR3 is 13 amino acids. Between the trimmed V and J ends, which lost 6 bases and 13 bases, there was a span of 16 bases. CDR3 sequence: CAISPDSNQPLHF. For the CDR3, the DNA is TGTGCCATCAGCCCCGACAGTAATCAGCCCCTCCACTTT.

To note about this clonotype: Sequence at one end of the junction differs from germline and may be a read error. The gene calls are TRBV7-9 and TRBJ2-2; possibly TRBD2 for D (5 bases). Germline-derived CDR1 and CDR2 are SEHNR and FQNEAQ (reference sequence). The CDR3 loop spans 11 amino acids. DNA for the CDR3: TGTGCCAGCTATATGTACGGGGAGCTGCTTTTT. It specifies CASYMYGELLF. Full variable domain (missing parts from reference TRBV7-9 and TRBJ2-2): DTGVSQNPRHKITKRGQNVTFRCDPISEHNRLYWYRQTLGQGPEFLTYFQNEAQLEKSRLLSDRFSAERPKGSFSTLEIQRTEQGDSAMYLCASYMYGELLFGEGSRLTVL.

This clonotype was seen repeatedly, ten times or more. The rearrangement joins TRBV5-8 to TRBJ2-7; tentative D call: TRBD2 (5 bases). The V end lost 4 bases, the J end lost 3 bases, and 17 bases lay between the germline ends. The CDR3 contains 15 residues. Germline CDR1 is SGHTS and CDR2 is YDEGEE. CDR3 in amino acids: CASSPSGEWGYEQYF. CDR3 sequence (DNA): TGTGCCAGCAGCCCGAGTGGGGAGTGGGGCTACGAGCAGTACTTC. Looking up the rest from reference TRBV5-8 and TRBJ2-7 gives the full variable domain: EAGVTQSPTHLIKTRGQQATLRCSPISGHTSVYWYQQALGLGLQFLLWYDEGEERNRGNFPPRFSGRQFPNYSSELNVNALELEDSALYLCASSPSGEWGYEQYFGPGTRLTVT.

This clonotype was detected ten times or more. The chain joins TRBV6-5 to TRBJ1-5, with D uncertain. The CDR3 has 15 residues. CDR1 MNHEY and CDR2 SVGAGI come from the germline V gene. Trimming took off 6 bases at V and 7 bases at J, with 19 bases between the two ends. This chain's CDR3 is CASSSPGRPEQPQHF. CDR3 DNA sequence: TGTGCCAGCAGCTCCCCGGGGAGGCCGGAGCAGCCCCAGCATTTT.

In its sample, this clonotype was seen once. The rearrangement uses TRBV6-1 and TRBJ2-5, with D perhaps matching TRBD1 or TRBD2 (5 bases each). This CDR3 is built from 16 residues. Germline loops: CDR1 MNHNS, CDR2 SASEGT. V was pared by 6 bases and J by 5 bases, with 22 bases between. The CDR3 spells CASSHANRDLEETQYF. Here the CDR3 DNA reads TGTGCCAGCAGCCACGCCAACCGGGACCTTGAGGAGACCCAGTACTTC.

This clonotype was observed a handful of times. The chain couples TRBV19 to TRBJ2-7; D is ambiguous. The CDR3 is made up of 14 amino acids. V dropped 6 bases and J dropped 0 bases, with 12 bases sitting between them. Per germline, CDR1 LNHDA and CDR2 SQIVND (reference sequence). The CDR3 coding sequence is TGTGCCAGTAGCGAACAGATCTACTCCTACGAGCAGTACTTC. Residues: CASSEQIYSYEQYF.

The V gene is TRBV29-1, the J gene TRBJ1-1; D not certain. Germline assignment: CDR1 SQVTM and CDR2 ANQGSEA. Trimming cost V 7 bases and J 6 bases, with 24 bases left between them. The CDR3 totals 15 residues. DNA of the CDR3: TGCAGCGCCTACACCACCCTCCGGCGGGGAGCTGAAGCTTTCTTT. This translates into CSAYTTLRRGAEAFF.

In DNA form, the CDR3 reads TGTGCCAGCAGCTTGCGGGGATGGTATGGGATCGCTGAAGCTTTCTTT. Translated: CASSLRGWYGIAEAFF. The chain carries TRBV7-9 and TRBJ1-1; the D is unclear. V lost 3 bases and J 6 bases, leaving 20 bases between the germline ends. CDR1 is SEHNR, CDR2 FQNEAQ, per germline (reference sequence). The CDR3 runs 16 residues. Supplemented by reference TRBV7-9 and TRBJ1-1, the full variable domain reads DTGVSQNPRHKITKRGQNVTFRCDPISEHNRLYWYRQTLGQGPEFLTYFQNEAQLEKSRLLSDRFSAERPKGSFSTLEIQRTEQGDSAMYLCASSLRGWYGIAEAFFGQGTRLTVV.

The chain uses TRBV11-2 and TRBJ1-6; D gene uncertain. V lost 1 base and J lost 9, with 7 bases in between. The length of the CDR3 is 13 residues. The germline V gene has CDR1 SGHAT and CDR2 FQNNGV. The CDR3 bases are TGTGCCAGCAGCTTAGTTTTGGTTTCACCCCTCCACTTT. It yields the protein CASSLVLVSPLHF.